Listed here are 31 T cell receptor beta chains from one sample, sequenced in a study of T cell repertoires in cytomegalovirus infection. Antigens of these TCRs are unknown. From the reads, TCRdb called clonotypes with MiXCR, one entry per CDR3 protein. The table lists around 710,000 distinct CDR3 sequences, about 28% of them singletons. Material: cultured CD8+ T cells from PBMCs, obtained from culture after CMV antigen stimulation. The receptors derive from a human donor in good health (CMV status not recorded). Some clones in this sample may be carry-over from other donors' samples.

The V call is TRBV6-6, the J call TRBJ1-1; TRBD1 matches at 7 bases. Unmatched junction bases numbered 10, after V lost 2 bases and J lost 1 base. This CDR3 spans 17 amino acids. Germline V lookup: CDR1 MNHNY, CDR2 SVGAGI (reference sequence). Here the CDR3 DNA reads TGTGCCAGCAGTTACCTAGGATGGACAGGTGAGAACACTGAAGCTTTCTTT. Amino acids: CASSYLGWTGENTEAFF.

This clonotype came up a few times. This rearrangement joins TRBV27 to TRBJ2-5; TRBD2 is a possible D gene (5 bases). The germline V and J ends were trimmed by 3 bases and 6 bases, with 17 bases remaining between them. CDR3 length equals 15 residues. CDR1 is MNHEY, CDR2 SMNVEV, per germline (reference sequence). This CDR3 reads CASSFGLAVEKTQYF. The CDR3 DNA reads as TGTGCCAGCAGTTTTGGCCTAGCCGTAGAAAAGACCCAGTACTTC.

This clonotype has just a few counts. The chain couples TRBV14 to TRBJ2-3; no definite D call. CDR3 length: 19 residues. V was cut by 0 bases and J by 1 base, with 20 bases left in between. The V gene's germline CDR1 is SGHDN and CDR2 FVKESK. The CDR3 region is CASSQDRWQAFRGTDTQYF. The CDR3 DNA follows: TGTGCCAGCAGCCAAGATAGGTGGCAGGCTTTTCGGGGCACAGATACGCAGTATTTT.

CDR3 amino acids: CASSPSSGGASSYNEQFF. The CDR3 DNA reads as TGTGCCAGCAGCCCCTCTAGCGGGGGGGCGAGCTCCTACAATGAGCAGTTCTTC. This chain joins TRBV7-3 and TRBJ2-1; 12 nucleotides align to TRBD2. V lost 5 bases, J lost 0 bases, and 8 bases stayed unmatched. The CDR3 loop spans 18 amino acids. CDR1 is SGHTA, CDR2 FQGTGA, per germline.

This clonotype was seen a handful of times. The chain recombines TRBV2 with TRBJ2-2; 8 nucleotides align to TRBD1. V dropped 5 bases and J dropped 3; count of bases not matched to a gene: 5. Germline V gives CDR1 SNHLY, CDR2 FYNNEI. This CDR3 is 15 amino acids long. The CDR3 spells CASSTGQGYTGELFF. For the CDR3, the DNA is TGTGCCAGCAGTACTGGACAGGGCTACACCGGGGAGCTGTTTTTT.

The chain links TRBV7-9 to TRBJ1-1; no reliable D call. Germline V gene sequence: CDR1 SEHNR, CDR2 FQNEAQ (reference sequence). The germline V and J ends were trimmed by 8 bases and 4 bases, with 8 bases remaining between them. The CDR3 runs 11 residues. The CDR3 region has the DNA TGTGCCAGCCTACCGGGCACTGAAGCTTTCTTT. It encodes CASLPGTEAFF.

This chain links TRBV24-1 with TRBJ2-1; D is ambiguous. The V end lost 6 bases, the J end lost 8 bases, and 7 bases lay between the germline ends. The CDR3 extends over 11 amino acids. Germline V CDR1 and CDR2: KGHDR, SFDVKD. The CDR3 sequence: CATSKGDEQFF. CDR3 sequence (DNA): TGTGCCACCAGTAAAGGCGATGAGCAGTTCTTC.

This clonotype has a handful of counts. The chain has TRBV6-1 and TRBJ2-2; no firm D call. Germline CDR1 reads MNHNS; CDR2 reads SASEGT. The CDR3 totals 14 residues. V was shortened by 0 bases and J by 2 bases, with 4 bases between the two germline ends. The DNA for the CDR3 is TGTGCCAGCAGTGAAGCGACTAACACCGGGGAGCTGTTTTTT. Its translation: CASSEATNTGELFF.

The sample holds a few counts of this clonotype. In DNA, the CDR3 is TGTGCCAGCAGCCAAAGGGGGGAAAGCACAGATACGCAGTATTTT. Translation: CASSQRGESTDTQYF. The gene calls are TRBV14 and TRBJ2-3; D is possibly TRBD1 or TRBD2 (6 bases each). From germline, CDR1 is SGHDN and CDR2 FVKESK. Deletions cut 2 bases from V and 0 bases from J, with 9 bases between. The length of the CDR3 is 15 residues.

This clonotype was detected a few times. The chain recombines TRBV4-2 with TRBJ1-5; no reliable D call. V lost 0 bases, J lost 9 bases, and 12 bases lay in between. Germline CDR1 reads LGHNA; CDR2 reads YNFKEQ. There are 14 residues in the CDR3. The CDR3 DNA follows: TGTGCCAGCAGCCAAGAAACCCCTCTAACGCCCCAGCATTTT. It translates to CASSQETPLTPQHF.

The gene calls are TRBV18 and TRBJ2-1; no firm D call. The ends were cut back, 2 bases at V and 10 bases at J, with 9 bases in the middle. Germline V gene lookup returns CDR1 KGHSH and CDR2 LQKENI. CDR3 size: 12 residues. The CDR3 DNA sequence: TGTGCCAGCTCACCAGGGTTCAGGGAGCAGTTCTTC. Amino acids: CASSPGFREQFF.

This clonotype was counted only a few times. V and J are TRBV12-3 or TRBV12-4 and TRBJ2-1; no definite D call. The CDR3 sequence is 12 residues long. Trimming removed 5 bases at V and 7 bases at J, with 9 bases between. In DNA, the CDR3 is TGTGCCAGCAGTCTCGACCTGAATGAGCAGTTCTTC. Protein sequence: CASSLDLNEQFF.

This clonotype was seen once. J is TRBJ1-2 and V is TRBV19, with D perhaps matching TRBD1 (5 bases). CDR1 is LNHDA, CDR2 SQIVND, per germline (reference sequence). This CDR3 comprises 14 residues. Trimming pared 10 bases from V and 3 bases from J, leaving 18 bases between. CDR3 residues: CATQESGGDYGYTF. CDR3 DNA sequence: TGTGCCACCCAAGAATCGGGGGGAGACTATGGCTACACCTTC.

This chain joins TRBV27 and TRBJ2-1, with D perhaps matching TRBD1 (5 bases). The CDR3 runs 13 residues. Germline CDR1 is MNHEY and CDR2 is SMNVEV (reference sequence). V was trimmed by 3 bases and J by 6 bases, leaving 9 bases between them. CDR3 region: CASSFGRVNEQFF. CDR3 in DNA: TGTGCCAGCAGTTTCGGCAGGGTCAATGAGCAGTTCTTC.

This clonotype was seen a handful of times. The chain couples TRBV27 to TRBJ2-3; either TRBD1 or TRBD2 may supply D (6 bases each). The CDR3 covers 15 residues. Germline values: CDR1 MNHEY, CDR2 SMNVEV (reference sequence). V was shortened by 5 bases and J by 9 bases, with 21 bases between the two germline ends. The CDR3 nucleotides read TGTGCCAGCAGTCCTCTAGCGCTCCCGAGGGGGACGCAGTATTTT. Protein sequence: CASSPLALPRGTQYF.

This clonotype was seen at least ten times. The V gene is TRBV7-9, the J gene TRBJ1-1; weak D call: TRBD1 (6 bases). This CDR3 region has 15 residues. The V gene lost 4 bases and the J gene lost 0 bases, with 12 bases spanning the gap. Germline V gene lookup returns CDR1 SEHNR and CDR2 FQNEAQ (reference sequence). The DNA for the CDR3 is TGTGCCAGCAGCTCACCGGACAGTATGAACACTGAAGCTTTCTTT. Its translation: CASSSPDSMNTEAFF.

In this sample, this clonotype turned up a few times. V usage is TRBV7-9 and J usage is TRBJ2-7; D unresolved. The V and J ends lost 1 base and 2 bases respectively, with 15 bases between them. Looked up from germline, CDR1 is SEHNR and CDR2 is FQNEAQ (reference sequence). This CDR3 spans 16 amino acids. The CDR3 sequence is CASSLDPGQAPYEQYF. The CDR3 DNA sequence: TGTGCCAGCAGCTTAGATCCAGGCCAGGCGCCCTACGAGCAGTACTTC.

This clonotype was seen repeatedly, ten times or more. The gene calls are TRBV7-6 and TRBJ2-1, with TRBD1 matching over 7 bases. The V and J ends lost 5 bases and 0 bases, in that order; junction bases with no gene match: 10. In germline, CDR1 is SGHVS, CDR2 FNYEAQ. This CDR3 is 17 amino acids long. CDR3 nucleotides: TGTGCCAGCAGCCCCCGGGACAGACAATACTCCTACAATGAGCAGTTCTTC. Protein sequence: CASSPRDRQYSYNEQFF.

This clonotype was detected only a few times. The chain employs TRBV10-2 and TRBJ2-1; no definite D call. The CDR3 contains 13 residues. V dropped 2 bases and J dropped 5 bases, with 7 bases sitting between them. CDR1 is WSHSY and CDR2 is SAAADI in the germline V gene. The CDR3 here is CASSEVPNNEQFF. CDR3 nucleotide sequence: TGCGCCAGCAGTGAGGTCCCTAACAATGAGCAGTTCTTC.

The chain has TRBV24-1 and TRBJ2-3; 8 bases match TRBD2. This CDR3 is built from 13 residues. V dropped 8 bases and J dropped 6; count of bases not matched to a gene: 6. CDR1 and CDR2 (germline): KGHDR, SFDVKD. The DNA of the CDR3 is TGTGCCACCACCCGGGGACTAGGGGATACGCAGTATTTT. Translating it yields CATTRGLGDTQYF.

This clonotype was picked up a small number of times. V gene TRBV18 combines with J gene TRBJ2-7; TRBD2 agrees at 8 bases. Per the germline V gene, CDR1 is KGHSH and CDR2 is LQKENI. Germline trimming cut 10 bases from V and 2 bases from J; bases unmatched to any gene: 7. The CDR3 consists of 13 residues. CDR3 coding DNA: TGTGCCACCCACGGGGGGGGACCCTACGAGCAGTACTTC. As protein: CATHGGGPYEQYF.

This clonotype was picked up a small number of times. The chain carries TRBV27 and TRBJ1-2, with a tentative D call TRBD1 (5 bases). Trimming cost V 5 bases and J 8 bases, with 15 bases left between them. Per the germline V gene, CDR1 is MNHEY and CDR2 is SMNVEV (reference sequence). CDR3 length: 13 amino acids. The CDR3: CASSTGVWDGYTF. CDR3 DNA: TGTGCCAGCAGTACAGGAGTTTGGGACGGCTACACCTTC.

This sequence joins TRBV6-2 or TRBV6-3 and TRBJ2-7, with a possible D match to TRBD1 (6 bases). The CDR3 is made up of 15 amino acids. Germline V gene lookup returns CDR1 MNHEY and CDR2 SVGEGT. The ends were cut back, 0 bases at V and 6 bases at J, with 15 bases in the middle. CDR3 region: CASSYSRQVLREQYV. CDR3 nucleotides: TGTGCCAGCAGTTACTCGAGACAGGTGCTGCGCGAGCAGTACGTC.

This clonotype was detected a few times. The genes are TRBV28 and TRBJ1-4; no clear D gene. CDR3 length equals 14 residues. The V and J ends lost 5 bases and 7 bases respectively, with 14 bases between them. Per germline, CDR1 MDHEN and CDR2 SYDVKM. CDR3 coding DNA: TGTGCCAGCAGTCCCGTATTTGTCATTGAAAAACTGTTTTTT. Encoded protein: CASSPVFVIEKLFF.

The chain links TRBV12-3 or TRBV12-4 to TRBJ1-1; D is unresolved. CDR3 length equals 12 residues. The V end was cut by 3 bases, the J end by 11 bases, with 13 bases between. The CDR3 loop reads CASSLSRPGAFF. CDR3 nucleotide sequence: TGTGCCAGCAGTTTGTCCCGCCCGGGGGCTTTCTTT.

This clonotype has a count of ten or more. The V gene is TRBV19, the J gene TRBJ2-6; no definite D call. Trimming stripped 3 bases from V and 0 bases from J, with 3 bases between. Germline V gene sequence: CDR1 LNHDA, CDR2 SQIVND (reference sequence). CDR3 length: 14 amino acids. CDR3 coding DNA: TGTGCCAGTAGTATTGTCTCTGGGGCCAACGTCCTGACTTTC. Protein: CASSIVSGANVLTF.

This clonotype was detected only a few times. In nucleotides, the CDR3 is TGTGCCAGCAGTTTTAGCTCCGCAGACCCCAATGGCTACACCTTC. Residues: CASSFSSADPNGYTF. J is TRBJ1-2 and V is TRBV12-3 or TRBV12-4; D gene ambiguous. CDR3 length equals 15 residues. V lost 3 bases, J lost 6 bases, and 17 bases lay in between.

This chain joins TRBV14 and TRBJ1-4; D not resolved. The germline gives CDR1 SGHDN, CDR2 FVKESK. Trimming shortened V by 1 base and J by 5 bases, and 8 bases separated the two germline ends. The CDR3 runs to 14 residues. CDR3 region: CASSQARRNEKLFF. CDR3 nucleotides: TGTGCCAGCAGCCAAGCCAGGAGAAATGAAAAACTGTTTTTT. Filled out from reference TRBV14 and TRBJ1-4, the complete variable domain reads EAGVTQFPSHSVIEKGQTVTLRCDPISGHDNLYWYRRVMGKEIKFLLHFVKESKQDESGMPNNRFLAERTGGTYSTLKVQPAELEDSGVYFCASSQARRNEKLFFGSGTQLSVL.

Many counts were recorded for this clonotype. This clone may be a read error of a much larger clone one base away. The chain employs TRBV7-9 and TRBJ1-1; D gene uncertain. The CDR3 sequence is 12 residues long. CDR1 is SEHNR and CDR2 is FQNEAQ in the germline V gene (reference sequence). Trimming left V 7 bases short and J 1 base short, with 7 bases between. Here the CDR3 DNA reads TGTGCCAGCACCCCAGGGAACACTGAAGCTTTCTTT. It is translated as CASTPGNTEAFF.

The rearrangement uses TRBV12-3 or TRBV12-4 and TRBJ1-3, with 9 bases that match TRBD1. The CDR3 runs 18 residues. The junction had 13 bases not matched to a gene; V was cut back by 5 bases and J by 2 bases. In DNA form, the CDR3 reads TGTGCCAGCAGTACCAGCTCACAGGGGGCCTTGGCTGGAAACACCATATATTTT. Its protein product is CASSTSSQGALAGNTIYF.

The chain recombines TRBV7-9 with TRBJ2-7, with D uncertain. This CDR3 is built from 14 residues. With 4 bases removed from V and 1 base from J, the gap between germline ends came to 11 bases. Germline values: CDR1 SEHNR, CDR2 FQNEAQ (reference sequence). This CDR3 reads CASSSNQVSYEQYF. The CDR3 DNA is TGTGCCAGCAGCTCAAATCAGGTATCCTACGAGCAGTACTTC.